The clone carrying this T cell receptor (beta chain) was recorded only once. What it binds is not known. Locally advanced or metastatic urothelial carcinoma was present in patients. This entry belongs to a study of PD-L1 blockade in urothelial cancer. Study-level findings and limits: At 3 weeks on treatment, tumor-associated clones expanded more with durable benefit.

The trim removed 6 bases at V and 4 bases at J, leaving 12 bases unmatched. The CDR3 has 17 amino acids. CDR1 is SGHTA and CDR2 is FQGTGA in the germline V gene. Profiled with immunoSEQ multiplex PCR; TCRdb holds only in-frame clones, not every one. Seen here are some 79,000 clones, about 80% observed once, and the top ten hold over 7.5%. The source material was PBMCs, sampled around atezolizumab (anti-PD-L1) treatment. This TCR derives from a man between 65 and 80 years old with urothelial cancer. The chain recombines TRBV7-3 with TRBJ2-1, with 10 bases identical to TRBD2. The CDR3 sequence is CASSPARTSGEYNEQFF. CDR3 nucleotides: TGTGCCAGCAGTCCTGCGAGGACTAGCGGCGAATACAATGAGCAGTTCTTC.